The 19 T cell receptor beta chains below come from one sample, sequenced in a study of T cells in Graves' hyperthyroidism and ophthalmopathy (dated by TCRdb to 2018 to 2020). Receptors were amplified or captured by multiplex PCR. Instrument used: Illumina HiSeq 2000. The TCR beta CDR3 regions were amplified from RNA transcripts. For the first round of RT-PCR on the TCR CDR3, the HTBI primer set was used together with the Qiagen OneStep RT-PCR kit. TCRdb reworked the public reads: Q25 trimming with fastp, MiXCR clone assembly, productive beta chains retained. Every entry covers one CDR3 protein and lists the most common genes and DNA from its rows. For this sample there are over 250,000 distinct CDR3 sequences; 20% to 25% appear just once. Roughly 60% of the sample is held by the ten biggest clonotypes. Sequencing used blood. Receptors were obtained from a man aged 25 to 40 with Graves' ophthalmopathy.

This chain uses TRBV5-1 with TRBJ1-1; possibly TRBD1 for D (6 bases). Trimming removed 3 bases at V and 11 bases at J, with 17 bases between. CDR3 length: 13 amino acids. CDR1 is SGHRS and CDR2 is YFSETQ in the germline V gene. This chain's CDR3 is CASSSTGRDGAFF. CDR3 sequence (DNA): TGCGCCAGCAGCTCGACAGGAAGGGATGGGGCTTTCTTT.

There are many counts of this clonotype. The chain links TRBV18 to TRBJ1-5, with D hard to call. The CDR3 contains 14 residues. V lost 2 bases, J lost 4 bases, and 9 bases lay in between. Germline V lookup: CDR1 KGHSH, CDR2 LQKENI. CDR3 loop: CASSPNVGNQPQHF. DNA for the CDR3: TGTGCCAGCTCACCAAATGTGGGGAATCAGCCCCAGCATTTT.

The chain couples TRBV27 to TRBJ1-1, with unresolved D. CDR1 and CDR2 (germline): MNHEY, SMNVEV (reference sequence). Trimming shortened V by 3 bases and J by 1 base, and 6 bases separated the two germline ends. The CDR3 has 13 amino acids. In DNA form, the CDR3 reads TGTGCCAGCAGTTTTGAGCAGAACACTGAAGCTTTCTTT. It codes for CASSFEQNTEAFF.

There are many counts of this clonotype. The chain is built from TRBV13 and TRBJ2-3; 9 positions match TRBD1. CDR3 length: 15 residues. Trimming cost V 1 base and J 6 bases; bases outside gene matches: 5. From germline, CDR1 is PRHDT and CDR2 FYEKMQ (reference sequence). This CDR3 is CASSLEGQGSDTQYF. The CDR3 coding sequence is TGTGCCAGCAGCTTAGAGGGACAGGGCTCCGATACGCAGTATTTT.

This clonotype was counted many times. CDR3 protein: CASKEGSGRETQYF. CDR3 nucleotides: TGTGCCAGCAAGGAGGGATCGGGTCGAGAGACCCAGTACTTC. V is TRBV2 and J is TRBJ2-5, with a tentative D call TRBD2 (6 bases). CDR1 and CDR2 from the germline V gene are SNHLY and FYNNEI. Trimming pared 7 bases from V and 4 bases from J, leaving 16 bases between. The CDR3 contains 14 residues.

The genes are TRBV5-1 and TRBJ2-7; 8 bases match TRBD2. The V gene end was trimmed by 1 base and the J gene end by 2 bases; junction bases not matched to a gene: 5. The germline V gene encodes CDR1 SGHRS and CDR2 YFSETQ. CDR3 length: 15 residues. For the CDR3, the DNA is TGCGCCAGCAGCTTGTCTAGCGGGTCCGCCTACGAGCAGTACTTC. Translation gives CASSLSSGSAYEQYF.

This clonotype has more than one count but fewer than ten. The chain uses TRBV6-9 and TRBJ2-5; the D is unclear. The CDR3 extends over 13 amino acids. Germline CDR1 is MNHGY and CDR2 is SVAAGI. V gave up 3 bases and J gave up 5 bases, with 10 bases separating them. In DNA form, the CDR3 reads TGTGCCAGCAGTTACCTGGGGTTTGAGACCCAGTACTTC. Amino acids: CASSYLGFETQYF.

The CDR3 coding sequence is TGTGCCAGCAGTTACTTGGGGCGCTTGGAGACCCAGTACTTC. Translation gives CASSYLGRLETQYF. V and J are TRBV6-2 or TRBV6-3 and TRBJ2-5, with D possibly matching TRBD1 (5 bases). The CDR3 contains 14 residues. CDR1 is MNHEY and CDR2 is SVGEGT in the germline V gene. V was cut by 1 base and J by 5 bases, with 11 bases left in between.

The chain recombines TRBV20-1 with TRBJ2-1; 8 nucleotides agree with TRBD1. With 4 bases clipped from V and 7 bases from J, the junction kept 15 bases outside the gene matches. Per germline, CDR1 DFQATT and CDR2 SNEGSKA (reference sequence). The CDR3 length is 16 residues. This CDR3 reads CSATPTGAGSRNEQFF. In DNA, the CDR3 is TGCAGTGCTACACCGACAGGGGCCGGTTCTAGGAATGAGCAGTTCTTC.

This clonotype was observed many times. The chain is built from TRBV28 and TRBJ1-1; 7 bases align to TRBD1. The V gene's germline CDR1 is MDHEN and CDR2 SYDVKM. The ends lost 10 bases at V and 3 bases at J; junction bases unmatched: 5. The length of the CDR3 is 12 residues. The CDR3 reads CAIRQGYTEAFF. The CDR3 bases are TGTGCCATAAGACAGGGCTACACTGAAGCTTTCTTT.

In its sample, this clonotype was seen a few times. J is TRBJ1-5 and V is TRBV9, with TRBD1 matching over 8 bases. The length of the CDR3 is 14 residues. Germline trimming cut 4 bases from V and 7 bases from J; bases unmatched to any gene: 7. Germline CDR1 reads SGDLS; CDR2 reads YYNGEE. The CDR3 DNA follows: TGTGCCAGCAGCAAAGACAGGGGAGGCCAGCCCCAGCATTTT. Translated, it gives CASSKDRGGQPQHF.

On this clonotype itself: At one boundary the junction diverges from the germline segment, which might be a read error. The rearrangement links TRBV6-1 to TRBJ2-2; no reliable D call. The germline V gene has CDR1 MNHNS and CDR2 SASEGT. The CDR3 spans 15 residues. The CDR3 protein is CASSGVARPTRELFF. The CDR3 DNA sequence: TGTGCCAGCAGTGGAGTCGCCAGACCCACCAGGGAGCTGTTTTTT.

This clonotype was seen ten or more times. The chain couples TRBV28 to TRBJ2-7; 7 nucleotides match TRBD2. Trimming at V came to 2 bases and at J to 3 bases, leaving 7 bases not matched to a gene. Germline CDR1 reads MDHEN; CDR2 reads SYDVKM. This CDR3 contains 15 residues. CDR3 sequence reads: CASSLGRGGSYEQYF. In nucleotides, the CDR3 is TGTGCCAGCAGTTTAGGTCGCGGCGGGAGCTACGAGCAGTACTTC.

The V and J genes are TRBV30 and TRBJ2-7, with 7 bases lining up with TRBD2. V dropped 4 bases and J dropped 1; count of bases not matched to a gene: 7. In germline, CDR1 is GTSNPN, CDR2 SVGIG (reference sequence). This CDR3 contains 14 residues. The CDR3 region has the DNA TGTGCCTGGAAAAACGGGGGGAGATCCTACGAGCAGTACTTC. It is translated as CAWKNGGRSYEQYF.

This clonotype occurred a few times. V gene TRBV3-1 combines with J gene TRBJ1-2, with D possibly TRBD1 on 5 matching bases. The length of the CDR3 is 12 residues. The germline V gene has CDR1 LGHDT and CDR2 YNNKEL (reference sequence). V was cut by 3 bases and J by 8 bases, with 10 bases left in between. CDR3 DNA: TGTGCCAGCAGCCAGGGGGTAGGGGGCTACACCTTC. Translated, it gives CASSQGVGGYTF.

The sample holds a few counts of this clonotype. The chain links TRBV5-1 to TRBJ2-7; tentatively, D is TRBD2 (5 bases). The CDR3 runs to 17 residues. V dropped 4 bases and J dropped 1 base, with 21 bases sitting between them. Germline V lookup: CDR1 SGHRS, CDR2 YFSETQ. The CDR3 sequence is CASSQGPQDRGSYEQYF. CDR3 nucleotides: TGCGCCAGCAGCCAAGGCCCCCAGGACCGAGGGTCCTACGAGCAGTACTTC.

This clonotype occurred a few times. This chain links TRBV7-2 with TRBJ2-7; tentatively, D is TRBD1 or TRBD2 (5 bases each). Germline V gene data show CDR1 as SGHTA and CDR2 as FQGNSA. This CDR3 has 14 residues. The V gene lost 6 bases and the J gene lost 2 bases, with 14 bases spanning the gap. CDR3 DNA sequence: TGTGCCAGCAGAGACCGGGGCAGGGCCTACGAGCAGTACTTC. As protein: CASRDRGRAYEQYF. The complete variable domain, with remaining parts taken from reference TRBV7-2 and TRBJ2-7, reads GAGVSQSPSNKVTEKGKDVELRCDPISGHTALYWYRQSLGQGLEFLIYFQGNSAPDKSGLPSDRFSAERTGGSVSTLTIQRTQQEDSAVYLCASRDRGRAYEQYFGPGTRLTVT.

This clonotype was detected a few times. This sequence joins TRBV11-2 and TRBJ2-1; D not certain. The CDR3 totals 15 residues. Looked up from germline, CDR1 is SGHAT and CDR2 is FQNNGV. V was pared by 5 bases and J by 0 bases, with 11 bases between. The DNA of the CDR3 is TGTGCCAGCAGCGAACTTGTAAGCTCCTACAATGAGCAGTTCTTC. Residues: CASSELVSSYNEQFF.

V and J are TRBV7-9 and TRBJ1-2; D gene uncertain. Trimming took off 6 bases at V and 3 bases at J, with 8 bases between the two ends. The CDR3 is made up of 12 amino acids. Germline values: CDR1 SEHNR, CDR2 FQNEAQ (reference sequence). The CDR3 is CASRPRDYGYTF. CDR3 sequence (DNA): TGTGCCAGCAGGCCCAGAGACTATGGCTACACCTTC.